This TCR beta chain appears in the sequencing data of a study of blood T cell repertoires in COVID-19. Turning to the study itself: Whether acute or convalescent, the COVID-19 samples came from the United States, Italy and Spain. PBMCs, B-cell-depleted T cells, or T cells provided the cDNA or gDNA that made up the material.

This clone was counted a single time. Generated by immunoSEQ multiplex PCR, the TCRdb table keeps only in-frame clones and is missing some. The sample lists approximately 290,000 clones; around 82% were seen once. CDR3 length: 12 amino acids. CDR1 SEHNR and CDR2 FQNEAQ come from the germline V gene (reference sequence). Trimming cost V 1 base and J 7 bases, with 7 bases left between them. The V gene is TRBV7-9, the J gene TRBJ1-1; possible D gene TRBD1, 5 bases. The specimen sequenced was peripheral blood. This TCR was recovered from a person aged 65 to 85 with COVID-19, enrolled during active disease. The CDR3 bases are TGTGCCAGCAGCTTAGGACAGATTGAAGCTTTCTTT. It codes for CASSLGQIEAFF.